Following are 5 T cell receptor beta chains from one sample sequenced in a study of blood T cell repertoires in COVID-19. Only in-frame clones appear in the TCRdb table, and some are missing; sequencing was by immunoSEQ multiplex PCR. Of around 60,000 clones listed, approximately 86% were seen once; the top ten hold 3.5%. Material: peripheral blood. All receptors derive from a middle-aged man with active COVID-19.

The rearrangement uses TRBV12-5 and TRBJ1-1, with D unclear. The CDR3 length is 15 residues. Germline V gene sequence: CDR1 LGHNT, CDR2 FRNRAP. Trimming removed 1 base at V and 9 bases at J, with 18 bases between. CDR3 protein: CASGLGEGGGSKAFF. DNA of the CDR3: TGTGCTAGTGGTTTGGGGGAGGGAGGAGGAAGTAAAGCTTTCTTT.

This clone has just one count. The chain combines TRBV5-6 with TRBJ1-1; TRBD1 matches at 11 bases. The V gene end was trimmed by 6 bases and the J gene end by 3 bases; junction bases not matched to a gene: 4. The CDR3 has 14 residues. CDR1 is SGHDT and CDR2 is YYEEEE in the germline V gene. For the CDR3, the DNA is TGTGCCAGCAACTCGGGACAGGGGGACACTGAAGCTTTCTTT. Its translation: CASNSGQGDTEAFF.

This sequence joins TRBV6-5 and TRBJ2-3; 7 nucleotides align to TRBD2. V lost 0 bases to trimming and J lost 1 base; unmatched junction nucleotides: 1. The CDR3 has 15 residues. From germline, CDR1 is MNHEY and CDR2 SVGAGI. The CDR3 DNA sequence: TGTGCCAGCAGTTACTCGAGCGGGGGCACAGATACGCAGTATTTT. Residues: CASSYSSGGTDTQYF.

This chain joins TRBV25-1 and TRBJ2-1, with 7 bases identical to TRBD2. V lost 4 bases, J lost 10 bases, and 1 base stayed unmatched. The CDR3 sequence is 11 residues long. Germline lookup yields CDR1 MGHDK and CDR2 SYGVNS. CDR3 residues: CASSGGGEQFF. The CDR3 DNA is TGTGCCAGCAGTGGGGGAGGGGAGCAGTTCTTC.

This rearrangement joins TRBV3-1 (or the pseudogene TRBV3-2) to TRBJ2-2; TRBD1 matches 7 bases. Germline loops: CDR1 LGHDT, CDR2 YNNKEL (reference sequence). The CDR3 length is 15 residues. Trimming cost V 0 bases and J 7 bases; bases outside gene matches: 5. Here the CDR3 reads CASSQEARGSGELFF. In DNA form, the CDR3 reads TGTGCCAGCAGCCAAGAAGCCAGGGGGAGCGGGGAGCTGTTTTTT.